These 8 T cell receptor beta chains came from one sample sequenced in a study of blood T cell repertoires in COVID-19. Produced via immunoSEQ multiplex PCR; TCRdb's table is partial and in-frame only. Of roughly 150,000 clones in the sample, around four fifths were seen once. The sample taken for sequencing was peripheral blood. The source is an elderly woman with acute or convalescent COVID-19.

The chain has TRBV4-1 and TRBJ1-1; TRBD1 aligns across 7 bases. The CDR3 consists of 13 residues. CDR1 is MGHRA and CDR2 is YSYEKL in the germline V gene. Trimming at V came to 0 bases and at J to 11 bases, leaving 6 bases not matched to a gene. This CDR3 is CASSQERGLSAFF. Here the CDR3 DNA reads TGCGCCAGCAGCCAAGAAAGGGGGCTGTCGGCTTTCTTT.

The gene calls are TRBV7-6 and TRBJ2-2, with D possibly TRBD1 on 7 matching bases. In germline, CDR1 is SGHVS, CDR2 FNYEAQ. Deletions cut 5 bases from V and 4 bases from J, with 14 bases between. This CDR3 has 15 residues. The CDR3 reads CASSPLQGGTGELFF. CDR3 sequence (DNA): TGTGCCAGCAGCCCCCTCCAGGGGGGCACCGGGGAGCTGTTTTTT.

The chain carries TRBV27 and TRBJ1-1; 8 bases agree with TRBD1. CDR1 MNHEY and CDR2 SMNVEV come from the germline V gene (reference sequence). CDR3 length: 20 amino acids. V gave up 3 bases and J gave up 1 base; unmatched junction bases: 19. In DNA, the CDR3 is TGTGCCAGCAGTTTTATCACCGACCTTCCCTTGGACAGGGCGAACACTGAAGCTTTCTTT. As protein: CASSFITDLPLDRANTEAFF.

A single count supports this clone. The V and J genes are TRBV4-3 and TRBJ1-1; D is possibly TRBD1 (5 bases). The CDR3 is 15 amino acids. CDR1 and CDR2 from the germline V gene are LGHNA and YSLEER. Trimming stripped 2 bases from V and 3 bases from J, with 13 bases between. The CDR3 nucleotides read TGCGCCAGCAGCCAACCGGGTGGGGGGTACACTGAAGCTTTCTTT. Translating it yields CASSQPGGGYTEAFF.

The V call is TRBV25-1, the J call TRBJ2-7, with 7 bases that match TRBD2. This CDR3 is 13 amino acids long. Looked up from germline, CDR1 is MGHDK and CDR2 is SYGVNS. The V and J ends lost 1 base and 7 bases, in that order; junction bases with no gene match: 4. CDR3 region: CASSEWEGREQYF. The CDR3 DNA is TGTGCCAGCAGTGAATGGGAGGGGCGGGAGCAGTACTTC.

This rearrangement joins TRBV29-1 to TRBJ1-2; D possibly corresponds to TRBD1 (5 bases). In germline, CDR1 is SQVTM, CDR2 ANQGSEA. The CDR3 length is 13 residues. Trimming took off 4 bases at V and 7 bases at J, with 16 bases between the two ends. The CDR3 DNA reads TGCAGCGTTGTAAAGGAGGGGCCGACTGGCTACACCTTC. Amino acid sequence: CSVVKEGPTGYTF.

This rearrangement joins TRBV28 to TRBJ2-1; 8 nucleotides line up with TRBD2. The trim removed 4 bases at V and 6 bases at J, leaving 8 bases unmatched. The CDR3 is made up of 15 amino acids. Germline loops: CDR1 MDHEN, CDR2 SYDVKM. CDR3 in DNA: TGTGCCAGCAGTTCTACGGGAGGGCCAGTCAATGAGCAGTTCTTC. Its protein product is CASSSTGGPVNEQFF. Drawing the rest from reference TRBV28 and TRBJ2-1, the complete variable domain is DVKVTQSSRYLVKRTGEKVFLECVQDMDHENMFWYRQDPGLGLRLIYFSYDVKMKEKGDIPEGYSVSREKKERFSLILESASTNQTSMYLCASSSTGGPVNEQFFGPGTRLTVL.

The rearrangement uses TRBV5-1 and TRBJ1-1; a weak D match, TRBD1 (6 bases). CDR3 length: 16 residues. Trimming cost V 0 bases and J 4 bases, with 16 bases left between them. Germline V gene data show CDR1 as SGHRS and CDR2 as YFSETQ. The CDR3 region has the DNA TGCGCCAGCAGCTTGGAATCTACAGGGCGGTCCACTGAAGCTTTCTTT. Translating it yields CASSLESTGRSTEAFF.